What follows are 30 T cell receptor beta chains derived from one specimen sequenced in a study of identifying expanded T cells in peripheral blood. Profiling relied on immunoSEQ multiplex PCR, and the TCRdb table lists in-frame clones only, not all of them. The table has around 120,000 clones, around 84% seen once. Material: blood. The receptors come from a person between 18 and 75 years old in good health.

The chain uses TRBV7-2 and TRBJ1-5; no clear D gene. CDR1 and CDR2 (germline): SGHTA, FQGNSA. This CDR3 is 15 amino acids long. Trimming stripped 3 bases from V and 4 bases from J, with 13 bases between. CDR3 coding DNA: TGTGCCAGCAGCTTTAGGGCGGGGAATAATCAGCCCCAGCATTTT. As protein: CASSFRAGNNQPQHF.

CDR3 in amino acids: CASSLGTSGGGNEQFF. The CDR3, as DNA: TGTGCCAGCAGCTTGGGTACTAGCGGGGGGGGAAATGAGCAGTTCTTC. The rearrangement joins TRBV11-3 to TRBJ2-1; 13 bases map to TRBD2. Germline CDR1 reads SGHNT; CDR2 reads YENEEA. The V segment lost 3 bases and the J segment 7 bases; nucleotides outside the gene matches: 6. This CDR3 has 16 residues.

The rearrangement uses TRBV2 and TRBJ1-6, with D possibly matching TRBD1 (6 bases). The CDR3 spans 16 residues. Looked up from germline, CDR1 is SNHLY and CDR2 is FYNNEI. Trimming left V 6 bases short and J 5 bases short, with 17 bases between. CDR3 sequence: CASSPVLGANNSPLHF. The CDR3 DNA reads as TGTGCCAGCAGCCCCGTGCTGGGGGCTAATAATTCACCCCTCCACTTT.

The V call is TRBV15, the J call TRBJ2-5; 7 positions agree with TRBD1. From germline, CDR1 is LNHNV and CDR2 YYDKDF (reference sequence). V dropped 1 base and J dropped 2; count of bases not matched to a gene: 7. The CDR3 sequence is 16 residues long. The CDR3 here is CATSRGIGTDQETQYF. Here the CDR3 DNA reads TGTGCCACCAGCAGAGGGATTGGGACAGATCAAGAGACCCAGTACTTC.

The chain recombines TRBV14 with TRBJ2-5; D unclear. CDR1 is SGHDN and CDR2 is FVKESK in the germline V gene. This CDR3 region has 16 residues. Trimming left V 2 bases short and J 2 bases short, with 15 bases between. CDR3 nucleotides: TGTGCCAGCAGCCAACAGGTGTTACCTTCACAAGAGACCCAGTACTTC. The encoded protein is CASSQQVLPSQETQYF.

This clone was picked up a small number of times. CDR3: CASSLGGYEQYF. DNA for the CDR3: TGTGCCAGCAGCTTAGGGGGATACGAGCAGTACTTC. V gene TRBV13 combines with J gene TRBJ2-7; no reliable D call. CDR3 length equals 12 residues. Germline lookup yields CDR1 PRHDT and CDR2 FYEKMQ (reference sequence). The V end lost 0 bases, the J end lost 4 bases, and 4 bases lay between the germline ends.

The chain couples TRBV4-2 to TRBJ2-3, with D perhaps assigned TRBD1 or TRBD2 (5 bases each). Germline-derived CDR1 and CDR2 are LGHNA and YNFKEQ. The CDR3 is made up of 15 amino acids. With 4 bases removed from V and 0 bases from J, the gap between germline ends came to 11 bases. Here the CDR3 DNA reads TGTGCCAGCAGCCGAAGGGACGAGAGCACAGATACGCAGTATTTT. Translated: CASSRRDESTDTQYF.

The V call is TRBV5-1, the J call TRBJ1-4; no definite D call. From germline, CDR1 is SGHRS and CDR2 YFSETQ. Between the trimmed V and J ends, which lost 0 bases and 4 bases, there was a span of 7 bases. The CDR3 has 14 residues. The CDR3 nucleotides read TGCGCCAGCAGCTTGGGACGGTTTAATGAAAAACTGTTTTTT. Translation gives CASSLGRFNEKLFF.

This clone was found once. V gene TRBV4-3 combines with J gene TRBJ2-3; TRBD1 might be the D (6 bases). Germline loops: CDR1 LGHNA, CDR2 YSLEER. The CDR3 spans 14 residues. Deletions cut 3 bases from V and 4 bases from J, with 11 bases between. The CDR3 reads CASSQLQGPDTQYF. DNA of the CDR3: TGCGCCAGCAGCCAGTTACAGGGACCAGATACGCAGTATTTT.

The chain links TRBV7-9 to TRBJ1-3; D is undetermined. The germline gives CDR1 SEHNR, CDR2 FQNEAQ (reference sequence). The V and J ends lost 2 bases and 10 bases respectively, with 9 bases between them. The CDR3 runs to 12 residues. Here the CDR3 reads CASSLPSVTIYF. CDR3 in DNA: TGTGCCAGCAGCTTACCCTCGGTTACCATATATTTT.

The rearrangement joins TRBV18 to TRBJ1-2; D may be TRBD1 (5 bases). Trimming cost V 3 bases and J 0 bases, with 11 bases left between them. The V gene's germline CDR1 is KGHSH and CDR2 LQKENI. There are 15 residues in the CDR3. CDR3 protein: CASSPGGVANYGYTF. CDR3 coding DNA: TGTGCCAGCTCACCCGGAGGGGTAGCTAACTATGGCTACACCTTC.

V and J are TRBV7-2 and TRBJ1-2; 9 bases fit TRBD1. The CDR3 is 14 residues long. J gave up 5 bases and V 5 bases, and 6 bases lay outside the gene matches. From germline, CDR1 is SGHTA and CDR2 FQGNSA. The CDR3: CASSPDRGAYGYTF. In nucleotides, the CDR3 is TGTGCCAGCAGCCCGGACAGGGGCGCATATGGCTACACCTTC.

The J gene is TRBJ1-1, the V gene TRBV5-6; tentative D call: TRBD1 (5 bases). CDR1 SGHDT and CDR2 YYEEEE come from the germline V gene. The length of the CDR3 is 15 residues. The ends were cut back, 7 bases at V and 6 bases at J, with 22 bases in the middle. DNA of the CDR3: TGTGCCAGCGGGGGACTGAAGGCCTCCCAATCTGAAGCTTTCTTT. Its translation is CASGGLKASQSEAFF.

The chain joins TRBV29-1 to TRBJ2-1, with 7 bases lining up with TRBD2. Germline V gives CDR1 SQVTM, CDR2 ANQGSEA. V was pared by 7 bases and J by 4 bases, with 10 bases of the junction left unmatched. The CDR3 is made up of 14 amino acids. CDR3 coding DNA: TGCAGCGGGGAAGGAGCGGGAACATACAATGAGCAGTTCTTC. Translation gives CSGEGAGTYNEQFF.

The gene calls are TRBV15 and TRBJ1-1; possibly TRBD1 for D (6 bases). Germline assignment: CDR1 LNHNV and CDR2 YYDKDF (reference sequence). Deletions cut 0 bases from V and 5 bases from J, with 19 bases between. The CDR3 has 17 residues. The CDR3, as DNA: TGTGCCACCAGCAGAGATGGGATAACACAGGGTACGACTGAAGCTTTCTTT. Translated: CATSRDGITQGTTEAFF. Drawing the rest from reference TRBV15 and TRBJ1-1, the complete variable domain is DAMVIQNPRYQVTQFGKPVTLSCSQTLNHNVMYWYQQKSSQAPKLLFHYYDKDFNNEADTPDNFQSRRPNTSFCFLDIRSPGLGDTAMYLCATSRDGITQGTTEAFFGQGTRLTVV.

The chain combines TRBV27 with TRBJ2-7, with 7 nucleotides matching TRBD1. The CDR3 is 17 amino acids. With V trimmed by 1 base and J by 3 bases, 12 bases remained unmatched. The germline gives CDR1 MNHEY, CDR2 SMNVEV (reference sequence). Written as DNA, the CDR3 is TGTGCCAGCAGTTTATTCTCCATACCCGACAGGGTCTACGAGCAGTACTTC. Translation: CASSLFSIPDRVYEQYF.

This clone was detected a few times. J is TRBJ1-1 and V is TRBV9, with D uncertain. CDR1 and CDR2 (germline): SGDLS, YYNGEE. The V gene lost 2 bases and the J gene lost 3 bases, with 11 bases spanning the gap. The CDR3 extends over 14 amino acids. The CDR3 DNA reads as TGTGCCAGCAGCGTCGAGACGAGGGACACTGAAGCTTTCTTT. Residues: CASSVETRDTEAFF.

In the case of this clone: Sequence at one end of the junction differs from germline and may be a read error. The gene calls are TRBV7-2 and TRBJ2-7, with D unresolved. CDR3 length: 12 amino acids. CDR1 is SGHTA, CDR2 FQGNSA, per germline. CDR3 sequence: CASSLTIGVVDF. CDR3 DNA: TGTGCCAGCAGCTTAACGATTGGGGTGGTTGACTTC. Complete variable domain (other parts from reference TRBV7-2 and TRBJ2-7): GAGVSQSPSNKVTEKGKDVELRCDPISGHTALYWYRQSLGQGLEFLIYFQGNSAPDKSGLPSDRFSAERTGGSVSTLTIQRTQQEDSAVYLCASSLTIGVVDFGPGTRLTVT.

V usage is TRBV7-9 and J usage is TRBJ1-2; 7 nucleotides agree with TRBD1. V lost 4 bases to trimming and J lost 4 bases; unmatched junction nucleotides: 9. Germline V CDR1 and CDR2: SEHNR, FQNEAQ (reference sequence). The CDR3 is 15 amino acids. Here the CDR3 reads CASSSGTVKSYGYTF. The CDR3 bases are TGTGCCAGCAGCTCCGGGACAGTAAAGAGCTATGGCTACACCTTC.

V and J are TRBV7-2 and TRBJ2-3; TRBD2 is a possible D gene (6 bases). Trimming took off 5 bases at V and 2 bases at J, with 8 bases between the two ends. The CDR3 is 13 residues long. Looked up from germline, CDR1 is SGHTA and CDR2 is FQGNSA. CDR3 amino acids: CASSRDFTDTQYF. The CDR3 DNA reads as TGTGCCAGCAGCCGGGACTTCACAGATACGCAGTATTTT.

The chain combines TRBV6-5 with TRBJ1-2, with 7 bases identical to TRBD1. The V gene end was trimmed by 2 bases and the J gene end by 8 bases; junction bases not matched to a gene: 5. CDR3 length equals 13 residues. Germline V gene lookup returns CDR1 MNHEY and CDR2 SVGAGI. DNA of the CDR3: TGTGCCAGCAGTTACCTCACAGGGGACGGCTACACCTTC. Translated, it gives CASSYLTGDGYTF.

This clone showed up just a few times. The J gene is TRBJ1-5, the V gene TRBV19; D is ambiguous. CDR3 length: 12 amino acids. Germline V gene data show CDR1 as LNHDA and CDR2 as SQIVND (reference sequence). The ends were cut back, 1 base at V and 11 bases at J, with 9 bases in the middle. The CDR3 bases are TGTGCCAGTAGTATAGGGTTCCAGGCCCAGCATTTT. Protein product: CASSIGFQAQHF.

The chain links TRBV5-6 to TRBJ1-1, with no clear D. Trimming shortened V by 7 bases and J by 1 base, and 17 bases separated the two germline ends. The CDR3 runs 15 residues. Germline V gene data show CDR1 as SGHDT and CDR2 as YYEEEE. The CDR3 region has the DNA TGTGCCAGCTATCCCCTTGCGTACAGGAACACTGAAGCTTTCTTT. Amino acid sequence: CASYPLAYRNTEAFF.

The J gene is TRBJ2-7, the V gene TRBV18; 9 nucleotides agree with TRBD2. The germline gives CDR1 KGHSH, CDR2 LQKENI. The CDR3 totals 17 residues. V dropped 2 bases and J dropped 3; count of bases not matched to a gene: 11. CDR3 sequence (DNA): TGTGCCAGCTCACCAAGTGGTAGCGGGGGTACCCACTACGAGCAGTACTTC. Residues: CASSPSGSGGTHYEQYF.

The count of this clone is one. The chain links TRBV2 to TRBJ2-3; TRBD2 might be the D (6 bases). The CDR3 is 15 amino acids. V dropped 7 bases and J dropped 6 bases, with 20 bases sitting between them. Germline values: CDR1 SNHLY, CDR2 FYNNEI. The CDR3, as DNA: TGTGCCAGCAAAAGGGAGGCAATTGTGGGTGATACGCAGTATTTT. It codes for CASKREAIVGDTQYF.

The chain combines TRBV5-1 with TRBJ1-6; a possible D gene is TRBD1 (5 bases). The V gene lost 0 bases and the J gene lost 14 bases, with 21 bases spanning the gap. The CDR3 is 16 residues long. The germline CDR1 and CDR2 sequences are SGHRS and YFSETQ. CDR3 nucleotides: TGCGCCAGCAGCTTGGCCGGATTGGGGGAAGGCCATGCCCTCCACTTT. The encoded protein is CASSLAGLGEGHALHF.

J is TRBJ1-1 and V is TRBV19; D remains unclear. Germline CDR1 LNHDA, CDR2 SQIVND (reference sequence). The CDR3 has 14 amino acids. V gave up 1 base and J gave up 0 bases, with 6 bases separating them. CDR3 bases: TGTGCCAGTAGTATAGGTCAGATGAACACTGAAGCTTTCTTT. Translating it yields CASSIGQMNTEAFF.

The chain carries TRBV5-1 and TRBJ1-5, with TRBD1 identical over 8 bases. Germline lookup yields CDR1 SGHRS and CDR2 YFSETQ. There are 14 residues in the CDR3. J lost 7 bases, V lost 6 bases, and 9 bases had no gene match. This chain's CDR3 is CASTYSQGGQPQHF. CDR3 DNA: TGCGCCAGCACCTACTCACAGGGGGGGCAGCCCCAGCATTTT.

Only one count was recorded for this clone. The chain joins TRBV7-2 to TRBJ2-3; the D is unclear. The CDR3 has 14 residues. V lost 5 bases to trimming and J lost 5 bases, with 14 bases between them. Germline CDR1 is SGHTA and CDR2 is FQGNSA. DNA of the CDR3: TGTGCCAGCAGCCCGCCCCCGATCAAAGATACGCAGTATTTT. Its protein is CASSPPPIKDTQYF.

The gene calls are TRBV7-2 and TRBJ2-3; maybe TRBD2 (5 bases). With 2 bases removed from V and 5 bases from J, the gap between germline ends came to 11 bases. CDR3 length equals 14 residues. CDR1 and CDR2 (germline): SGHTA, FQGNSA. The chain's CDR3 is CASSLYGGVDTQYF. The CDR3 DNA reads TGTGCCAGCAGCTTATATGGAGGTGTAGATACGCAGTATTTT.